The 17 T cell receptor beta chains listed next were all sequenced from one sample in a study of blood T cell repertoires in COVID-19. TCRdb keeps only in-frame clones here, not all; method: immunoSEQ multiplex PCR. The table includes 200,000 to 300,000 clones, just under 85% detected once. Sequencing was done on a sample of peripheral blood. These receptors were taken from a man in his fifties or sixties with acute or convalescent COVID-19.

The chain uses TRBV15 and TRBJ1-1; 8 bases are shared with TRBD1. After removal of 1 base from V and 4 bases from J, the junction contained 5 bases not matched to a gene. Germline assignment: CDR1 LNHNV and CDR2 YYDKDF (reference sequence). The CDR3 consists of 15 residues. The CDR3 DNA is TGTGCCACCAGCAGAGCGGACAGGGTGAGCACTGAAGCTTTCTTT. This gives the protein CATSRADRVSTEAFF.

CDR3 nucleotides: TGTGCCTGGAGACAGGGCCCTTGGGGAGGCTACACCTTC. Translating it yields CAWRQGPWGGYTF. The V gene is TRBV30, the J gene TRBJ1-2, with a tentative D call TRBD1 (6 bases). V was cut by 3 bases and J by 8 bases, with 16 bases left in between. This CDR3 is 13 amino acids long. Germline CDR1 and CDR2: GTSNPN and SVGIG (reference sequence).

The gene calls are TRBV27 and TRBJ2-7; TRBD1 aligns across 7 bases. Trimming at V came to 5 bases and at J to 8 bases, leaving 9 bases not matched to a gene. The CDR3 runs 13 residues. The germline V gene encodes CDR1 MNHEY and CDR2 SMNVEV (reference sequence). CDR3 sequence: CASSPGTDRQQYF. The CDR3 DNA sequence: TGTGCCAGCAGTCCCGGGACAGACCGGCAGCAGTACTTC.

CDR3 region: CAISIGQGLMNTEAFF. CDR3 DNA sequence: TGTGCCATCAGTATCGGACAGGGCCTTATGAACACTGAAGCTTTCTTT. This chain connects TRBV10-3 to TRBJ1-1; 8 bases are a match to TRBD1. Trimming removed 5 bases from V and 0 bases from J; junction bases left unmatched: 8. Germline loops: CDR1 ENHRY, CDR2 SYGVKD. This CDR3 contains 16 residues.

J is TRBJ2-2 and V is TRBV7-9, with D hard to call. There are 14 residues in the CDR3. Trimming took 3 bases from V and 6 from J, leaving 11 bases between them. Germline CDR1 and CDR2: SEHNR and FQNEAQ (reference sequence). In DNA, the CDR3 is TGTGCCAGCAGCTTTCCCCGAAGCTCCGGGGAGCTGTTTTTT. Protein: CASSFPRSSGELFF.

The chain carries TRBV6-1 and TRBJ2-2, with 7 nucleotides matching TRBD1. Germline CDR1 is MNHNS and CDR2 is SASEGT. The V gene end was trimmed by 3 bases and the J gene end by 6 bases; junction bases not matched to a gene: 7. This CDR3 contains 15 residues. The CDR3 coding sequence is TGTGCCAGCAGTGATATGAGGGGGCTTGCCGGGGAGCTGTTTTTT. This translates into CASSDMRGLAGELFF.

This chain links TRBV6-5 with TRBJ2-7; TRBD1 aligns across 7 bases. V gave up 5 bases and J gave up 2 bases; unmatched junction bases: 6. CDR3 size: 14 residues. CDR1 and CDR2 from the germline V gene are MNHEY and SVGAGI. CDR3 DNA sequence: TGTGCCAGCAGTCTTCGAGGACAGGCCTACGAGCAGTACTTC. It translates to CASSLRGQAYEQYF.

The chain recombines TRBV5-1 with TRBJ2-3; maybe TRBD1 (6 bases). Germline CDR1 reads SGHRS; CDR2 reads YFSETQ. The CDR3 runs to 13 residues. Trimming stripped 4 bases from V and 4 bases from J, with 10 bases between. DNA for the CDR3: TGCGCCAGCAGCACGGGACATCCAGATACGCAGTATTTT. This translates into CASSTGHPDTQYF.

The CDR3 spells CASSEGLAGVETQYF. The CDR3, as DNA: TGTGCCAGCAGTGAAGGGCTAGCGGGGGTAGAGACCCAGTACTTC. The chain is built from TRBV2 and TRBJ2-5; 10 positions agree with TRBD2. The CDR3 is 15 amino acids. CDR1 is SNHLY, CDR2 FYNNEI, per germline. The ends lost 1 base at V and 4 bases at J; junction bases unmatched: 3.

J is TRBJ1-2 and V is TRBV6-6; no definite D call. Germline V gives CDR1 MNHNY, CDR2 SVGAGI (reference sequence). The CDR3 is 16 residues long. V lost 4 bases and J lost 2, with 17 bases in between. As DNA, the CDR3 is TGTGCCAGCAGTTTCGGCGGGGTTGACGGCAACTATGGCTACACCTTC. Its translation: CASSFGGVDGNYGYTF.

The chain is built from TRBV12-3 or TRBV12-4 and TRBJ1-6, with no clear D. V dropped 3 bases and J dropped 8 bases, with 8 bases sitting between them. The CDR3 spans 13 residues. CDR3 DNA: TGTGCCAGCAGTTTCCAGGTGGATTCACCCCTCCACTTT. It yields the protein CASSFQVDSPLHF.

V and J are TRBV7-8 and TRBJ2-3, with D possibly matching TRBD1 (5 bases). V gave up 5 bases and J gave up 0 bases, with 9 bases separating them. This CDR3 comprises 14 residues. Per the germline V gene, CDR1 is SGHVS and CDR2 is FQNEAQ. The CDR3 spells CASSATGSTDTQYF. The CDR3 bases are TGTGCCAGCAGCGCCACAGGTAGCACAGATACGCAGTATTTT. Looking up the rest from reference TRBV7-8 and TRBJ2-3 gives the full variable domain: GAGVSQSPRYKVAKRGQDVALRCDPISGHVSLFWYQQALGQGPEFLTYFQNEAQLDKSGLPSDRFFAERPEGSVSTLKIQRTQQEDSAVYLCASSATGSTDTQYFGPGTRLTVL.

The chain is built from TRBV19 and TRBJ1-1; D perhaps matches TRBD1 (6 bases). The ends were cut back, 5 bases at V and 4 bases at J, with 14 bases in the middle. The CDR3 consists of 14 residues. Germline values: CDR1 LNHDA, CDR2 SQIVND (reference sequence). The CDR3 is CASSGSGGGTEAFF. CDR3 nucleotide sequence: TGTGCCAGTAGTGGCTCGGGGGGCGGCACTGAAGCTTTCTTT.

This clone was recorded once. V and J are TRBV7-9 and TRBJ1-1, with D uncertain. V gave up 3 bases and J gave up 9 bases, with 8 bases separating them. Germline V gene lookup returns CDR1 SEHNR and CDR2 FQNEAQ (reference sequence). This CDR3 is built from 11 residues. CDR3 region: CASSLERKAFF. CDR3 nucleotide sequence: TGTGCCAGCAGCTTGGAGAGAAAAGCTTTCTTT.

The J gene is TRBJ2-1, the V gene TRBV7-9, with 7 positions matching TRBD1. The germline V gene encodes CDR1 SEHNR and CDR2 FQNEAQ (reference sequence). The V segment lost 2 bases and the J segment 0 bases; nucleotides outside the gene matches: 10. The CDR3 has 18 residues. CDR3 nucleotides: TGTGCCAGCAGCTTACTAGGCGGACAGGCGAGCTCCTACAATGAGCAGTTCTTC. Translated, it gives CASSLLGGQASSYNEQFF.

This clone was seen just once. The genes are TRBV28 and TRBJ1-3; weak D call: TRBD1 (6 bases). V lost 7 bases, J lost 4 bases, and 14 bases lay in between. Germline loops: CDR1 MDHEN, CDR2 SYDVKM. The CDR3 sequence is 14 residues long. CDR3 in amino acids: CASKVKGTGNTIYF. The CDR3 coding sequence is TGTGCCAGCAAGGTTAAGGGGACAGGAAACACCATATATTTT.

This clone has only one observation. V gene TRBV27 combines with J gene TRBJ2-1; 11 bases line up with TRBD2. Germline loops: CDR1 MNHEY, CDR2 SMNVEV (reference sequence). The V and J ends lost 5 bases and 7 bases, in that order; junction bases with no gene match: 16. CDR3 length: 18 amino acids. The DNA of the CDR3 is TGTGCCAGCAGTCCTATCCCTATAGCGGGAGGGCCGGGAAATGAGCAGTTCTTC. Amino acids: CASSPIPIAGGPGNEQFF.